This T cell receptor (beta chain) was profiled in a study of cytomegalovirus exposure and HLA in healthy donors. Study results and caveats: Follow-up analysis seemed to connect common viral pathogens with several of the most significant clusters identified. Association of 17,000 or so TCR beta sequences with HLA alleles was found at 0.05 false discovery rate in a later analysis. Cytomegalovirus association was assigned to approximately 160 TCR beta chains. It is likely that the observed cluster of highly shared sequence variants was a sequencing artifact.

Germline values: CDR1 SGHVS, CDR2 FQNEAQ. This CDR3 has 15 amino acids. Trimming cost V 0 bases and J 3 bases; bases outside gene matches: 2. A remark on this clone: The antigen remains unidentified.

The PCR ran on 60 Vbeta and 13 Jbeta primers. Assay: immunoSEQ multiplex PCR; the TCRdb copy retains only in-frame clones and omits some. The sample holds more than 110,000 clones, around four fifths seen once. This sequence joins TRBV7-8 and TRBJ2-1; 7 nucleotides line up with TRBD1. The sample comprised PBMCs. This receptor was obtained from a male donor in good health and CMV-seropositive. CDR3: CASSLAQGIYNEQFF. The CDR3, as DNA: TGTGCCAGCAGCTTAGCACAGGGGATCTACAATGAGCAGTTCTTC.